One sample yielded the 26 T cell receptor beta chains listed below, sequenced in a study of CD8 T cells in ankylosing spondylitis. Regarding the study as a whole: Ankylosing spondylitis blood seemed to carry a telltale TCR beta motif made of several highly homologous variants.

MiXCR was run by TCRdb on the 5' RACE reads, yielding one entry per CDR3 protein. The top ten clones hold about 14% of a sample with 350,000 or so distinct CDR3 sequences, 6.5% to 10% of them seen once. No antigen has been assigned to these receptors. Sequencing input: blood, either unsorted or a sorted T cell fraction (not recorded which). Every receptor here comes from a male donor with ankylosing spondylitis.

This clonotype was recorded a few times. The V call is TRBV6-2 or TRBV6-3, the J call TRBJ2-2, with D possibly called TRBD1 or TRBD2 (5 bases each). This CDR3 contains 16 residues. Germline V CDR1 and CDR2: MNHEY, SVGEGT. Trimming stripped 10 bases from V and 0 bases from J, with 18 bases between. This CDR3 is CATEGHRLANTGELFF. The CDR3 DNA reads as TGTGCCACCGAGGGGCACCGATTAGCGAACACCGGGGAGCTGTTTTTT.

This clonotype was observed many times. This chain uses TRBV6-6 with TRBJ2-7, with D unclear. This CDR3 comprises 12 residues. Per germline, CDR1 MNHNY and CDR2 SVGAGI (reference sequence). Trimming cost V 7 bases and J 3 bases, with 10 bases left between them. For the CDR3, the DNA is TGTGCCAGCATAGGTTCTAGCTACGAGCAGTACTTC. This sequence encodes CASIGSSYEQYF.

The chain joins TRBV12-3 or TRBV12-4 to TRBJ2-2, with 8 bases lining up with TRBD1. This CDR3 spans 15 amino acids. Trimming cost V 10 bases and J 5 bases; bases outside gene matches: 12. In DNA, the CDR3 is TGTGCCACCCACAGGGGGATAGATGGGACCGGGGAGCTGTTTTTT. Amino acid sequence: CATHRGIDGTGELFF.

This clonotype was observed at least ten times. The CDR3 sequence is CASSTDIRSYNEQFF. The CDR3 DNA sequence: TGCGCCAGCAGCACGGACATCCGCTCCTACAATGAGCAGTTCTTC. The chain combines TRBV5-1 with TRBJ2-1, with TRBD1 as a possible D gene (5 bases). Trimming took off 4 bases at V and 0 bases at J, with 11 bases between the two ends. Germline CDR1 SGHRS, CDR2 YFSETQ. The CDR3 covers 15 residues.

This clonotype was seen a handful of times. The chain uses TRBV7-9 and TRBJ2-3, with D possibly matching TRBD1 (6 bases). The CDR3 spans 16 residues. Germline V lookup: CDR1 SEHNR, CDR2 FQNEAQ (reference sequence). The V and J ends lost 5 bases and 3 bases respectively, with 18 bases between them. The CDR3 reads CASSPDPGQGTDTQYF. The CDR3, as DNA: TGTGCCAGCAGCCCTGATCCGGGGCAGGGGACAGATACGCAGTATTTT.

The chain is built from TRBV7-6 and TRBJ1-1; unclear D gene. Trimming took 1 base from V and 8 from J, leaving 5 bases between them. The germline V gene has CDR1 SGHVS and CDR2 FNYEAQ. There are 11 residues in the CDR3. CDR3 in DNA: TGTGCCAGCAGCTTAGGGCGGGAAGCTTTCTTT. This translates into CASSLGREAFF.

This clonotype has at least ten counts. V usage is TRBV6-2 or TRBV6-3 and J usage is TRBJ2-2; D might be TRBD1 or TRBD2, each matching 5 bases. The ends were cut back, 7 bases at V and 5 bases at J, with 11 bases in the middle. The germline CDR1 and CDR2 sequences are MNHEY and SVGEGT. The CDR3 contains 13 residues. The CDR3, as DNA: TGTGCCAGCACTTTGAGGGGTACCGGGGAGCTGTTTTTT. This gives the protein CASTLRGTGELFF.

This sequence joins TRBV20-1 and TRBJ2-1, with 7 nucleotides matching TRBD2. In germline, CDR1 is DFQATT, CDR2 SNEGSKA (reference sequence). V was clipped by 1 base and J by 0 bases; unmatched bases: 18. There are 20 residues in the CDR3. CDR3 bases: TGCAGTGCTAGAGCGAGTGGTGGCGGGAGAGATCTCAGCTCCTACAATGAGCAGTTCTTC. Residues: CSARASGGGRDLSSYNEQFF.

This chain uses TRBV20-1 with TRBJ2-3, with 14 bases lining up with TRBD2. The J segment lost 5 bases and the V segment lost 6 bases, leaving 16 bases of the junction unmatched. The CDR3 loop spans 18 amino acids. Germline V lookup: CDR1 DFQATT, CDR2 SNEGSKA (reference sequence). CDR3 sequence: CSAETGTSGRGLVDTQYF. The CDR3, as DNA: TGCAGTGCGGAGACCGGGACTAGCGGGAGAGGGTTAGTAGATACGCAGTATTTT.

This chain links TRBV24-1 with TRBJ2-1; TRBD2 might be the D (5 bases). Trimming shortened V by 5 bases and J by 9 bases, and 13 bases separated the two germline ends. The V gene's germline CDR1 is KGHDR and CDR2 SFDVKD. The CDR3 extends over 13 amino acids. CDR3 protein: CATSGGLRGEQFF. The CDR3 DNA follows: TGTGCCACCAGTGGAGGTCTTCGGGGTGAGCAGTTCTTC.

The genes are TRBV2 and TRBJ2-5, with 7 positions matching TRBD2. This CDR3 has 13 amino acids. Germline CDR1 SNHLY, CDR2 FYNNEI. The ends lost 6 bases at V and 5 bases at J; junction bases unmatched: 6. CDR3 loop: CASRAGEGETQYF. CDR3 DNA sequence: TGTGCCAGCAGGGCGGGAGAAGGGGAGACCCAGTACTTC.

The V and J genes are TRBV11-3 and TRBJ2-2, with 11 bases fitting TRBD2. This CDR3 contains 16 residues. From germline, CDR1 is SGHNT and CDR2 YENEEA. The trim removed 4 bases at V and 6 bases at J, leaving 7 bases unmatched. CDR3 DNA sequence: TGTGCCAGCAGCTCGGGTAGCGGGAGGGCCTCCGGGGAGCTGTTTTTT. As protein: CASSSGSGRASGELFF.

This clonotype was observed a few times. The CDR3 loop reads CSVESRGSTYNEQFF. The CDR3 bases are TGCAGTGTTGAAAGCAGGGGTTCTACCTACAATGAGCAGTTCTTC. The chain links TRBV20-1 to TRBJ2-1, with D maybe TRBD1 (6 bases). From germline, CDR1 is DFQATT and CDR2 SNEGSKA (reference sequence). Between the trimmed V and J ends, which lost 7 bases and 2 bases, there was a span of 18 bases. The CDR3 contains 15 residues.

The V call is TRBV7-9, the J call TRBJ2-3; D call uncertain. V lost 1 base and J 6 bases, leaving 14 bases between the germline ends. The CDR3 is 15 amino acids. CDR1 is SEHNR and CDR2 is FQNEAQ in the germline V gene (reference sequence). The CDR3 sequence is CASSLERDSADTQYF. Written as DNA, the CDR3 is TGTGCCAGCAGCTTAGAAAGAGATTCCGCGGATACGCAGTATTTT.

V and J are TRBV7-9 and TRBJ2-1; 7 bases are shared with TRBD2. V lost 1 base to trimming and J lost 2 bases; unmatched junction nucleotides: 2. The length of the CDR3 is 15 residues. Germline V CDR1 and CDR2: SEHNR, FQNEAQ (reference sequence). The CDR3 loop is CASSLGAGPYNEQFF. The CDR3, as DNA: TGTGCCAGCAGCTTAGGAGCGGGGCCCTACAATGAGCAGTTCTTC.

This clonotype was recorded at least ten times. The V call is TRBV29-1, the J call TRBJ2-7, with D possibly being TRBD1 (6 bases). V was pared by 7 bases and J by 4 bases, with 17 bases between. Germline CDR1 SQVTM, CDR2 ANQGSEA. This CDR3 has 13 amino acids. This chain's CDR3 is CSAGSGQRYEQYF. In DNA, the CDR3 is TGCAGCGCCGGGTCGGGACAAAGGTACGAGCAGTACTTC.

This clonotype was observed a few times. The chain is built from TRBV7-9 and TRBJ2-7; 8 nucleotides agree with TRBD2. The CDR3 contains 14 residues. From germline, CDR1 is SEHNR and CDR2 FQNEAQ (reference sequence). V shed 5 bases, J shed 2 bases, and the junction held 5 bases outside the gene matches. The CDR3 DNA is TGTGCCAGCAGCCCGGGGGGGACGACCTACGAGCAGTACTTC. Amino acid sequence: CASSPGGTTYEQYF.

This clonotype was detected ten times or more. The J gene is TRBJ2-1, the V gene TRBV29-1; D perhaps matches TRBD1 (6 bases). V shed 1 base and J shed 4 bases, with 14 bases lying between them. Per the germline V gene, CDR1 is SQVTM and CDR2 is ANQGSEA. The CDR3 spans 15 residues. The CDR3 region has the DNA TGCAGCGTTGAAGGGGGGCAGGGGCCGTACAATGAGCAGTTCTTC. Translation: CSVEGGQGPYNEQFF.

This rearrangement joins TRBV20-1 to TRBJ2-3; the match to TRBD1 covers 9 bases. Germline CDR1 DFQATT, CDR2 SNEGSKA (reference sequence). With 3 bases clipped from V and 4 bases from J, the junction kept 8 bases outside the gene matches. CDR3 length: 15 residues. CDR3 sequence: CSASPGQGGADTQYF. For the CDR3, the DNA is TGCAGTGCTAGCCCGGGACAGGGAGGGGCAGATACGCAGTATTTT.

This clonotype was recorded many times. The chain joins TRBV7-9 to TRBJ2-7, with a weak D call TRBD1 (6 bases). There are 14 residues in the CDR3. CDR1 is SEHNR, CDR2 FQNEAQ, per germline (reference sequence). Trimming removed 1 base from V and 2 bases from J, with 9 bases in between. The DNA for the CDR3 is TGTGCCAGCAGCTTAGATCAGGGGACCTACGAGCAGTACTTC. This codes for CASSLDQGTYEQYF.

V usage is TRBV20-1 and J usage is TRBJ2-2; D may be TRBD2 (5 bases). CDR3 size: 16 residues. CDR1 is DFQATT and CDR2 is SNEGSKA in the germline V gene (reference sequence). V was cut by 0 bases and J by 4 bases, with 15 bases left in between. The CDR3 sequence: CSARDRRLAGTGELFF. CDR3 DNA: TGCAGTGCTAGAGATCGACGCCTAGCCGGCACCGGGGAGCTGTTTTTT.

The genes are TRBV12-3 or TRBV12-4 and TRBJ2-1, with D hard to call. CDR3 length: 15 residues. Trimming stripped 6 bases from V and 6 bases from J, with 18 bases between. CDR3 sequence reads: CASSPSGVVGNEQFF. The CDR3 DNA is TGTGCCAGCAGCCCCTCTGGGGTAGTAGGCAATGAGCAGTTCTTC.

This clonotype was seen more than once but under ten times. CDR3 coding DNA: TGCGCCAGCAGCATGCAGGCTAGCGGGAGGGTTGAGACCCAGTACTTC. Its translation is CASSMQASGRVETQYF. The J gene is TRBJ2-5, the V gene TRBV5-1; TRBD2 matches at 12 bases. Per germline, CDR1 SGHRS and CDR2 YFSETQ. The CDR3 covers 16 residues. J gave up 5 bases and V 4 bases, and 9 bases lay outside the gene matches. Looking up the rest from reference TRBV5-1 and TRBJ2-5 gives the full variable domain: KAGVTQTPRYLIKTRGQQVTLSCSPISGHRSVSWYQQTPGQGLQFLFEYFSETQRNKGNFPGRFSGRQFSNSRSEMNVSTLELGDSALYLCASSMQASGRVETQYFGPGTRLLVL.

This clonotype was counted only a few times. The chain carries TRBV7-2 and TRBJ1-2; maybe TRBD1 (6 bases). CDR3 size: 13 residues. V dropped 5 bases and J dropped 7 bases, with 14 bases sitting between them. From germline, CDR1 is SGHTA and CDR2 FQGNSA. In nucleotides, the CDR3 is TGTGCCAGCAGCCCGACCGGGGGCCTTGGCTACACCTTC. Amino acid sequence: CASSPTGGLGYTF.

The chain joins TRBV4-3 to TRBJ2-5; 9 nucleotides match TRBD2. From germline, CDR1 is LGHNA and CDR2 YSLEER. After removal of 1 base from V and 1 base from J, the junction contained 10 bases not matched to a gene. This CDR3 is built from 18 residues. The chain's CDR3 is CASSQGIRGLAAQETQYF. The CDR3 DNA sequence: TGCGCCAGCAGCCAAGGAATAAGGGGACTAGCAGCCCAAGAGACCCAGTACTTC.

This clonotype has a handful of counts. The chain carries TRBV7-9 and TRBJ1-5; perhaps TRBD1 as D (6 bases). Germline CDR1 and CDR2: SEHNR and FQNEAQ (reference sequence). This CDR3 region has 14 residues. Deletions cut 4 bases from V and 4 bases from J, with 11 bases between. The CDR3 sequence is CASSSRQANQPQHF. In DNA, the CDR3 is TGTGCCAGCAGCTCCCGACAGGCGAATCAGCCCCAGCATTTT.